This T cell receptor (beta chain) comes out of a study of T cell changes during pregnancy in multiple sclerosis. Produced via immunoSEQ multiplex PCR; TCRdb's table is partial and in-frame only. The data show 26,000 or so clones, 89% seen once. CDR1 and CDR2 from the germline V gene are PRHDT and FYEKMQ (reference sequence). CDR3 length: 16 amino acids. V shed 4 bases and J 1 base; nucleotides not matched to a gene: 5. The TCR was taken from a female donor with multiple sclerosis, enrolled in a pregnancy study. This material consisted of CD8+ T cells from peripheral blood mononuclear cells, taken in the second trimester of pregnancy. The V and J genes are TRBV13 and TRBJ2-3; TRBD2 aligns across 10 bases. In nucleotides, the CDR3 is TGTGCCAGCAGCTCCCCCGGGACTAGCGGCACAGATACGCAGTATTTT. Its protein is CASSSPGTSGTDTQYF. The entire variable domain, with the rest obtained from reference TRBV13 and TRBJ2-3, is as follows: AAGVIQSPRHLIKEKRETATLKCYPIPRHDTVYWYQQGPGQDPQFLISFYEKMQSDKGSIPDRFSAQQFSDYHSELNMSSLELGDSALYFCASSSPGTSGTDTQYFGPGTRLTVL.